The 13 T cell receptor beta chains listed next were all sequenced from one sample in a study of blood T cell repertoires in COVID-19. Clones were sequenced by immunoSEQ multiplex PCR, and TCRdb holds only the in-frame ones, with some missing. This table has over 65,000 clones, about 88% appearing once. The sample was peripheral blood. Source of these receptors: a human donor in a cohort sampled during active COVID-19.

The chain recombines TRBV3-1 (or the pseudogene TRBV3-2) with TRBJ1-6; D is ambiguous. Germline CDR1 LGHDT, CDR2 YNNKEL (reference sequence). The CDR3 covers 13 residues. The V end lost 1 base, the J end lost 7 bases, and 5 bases lay between the germline ends. CDR3 in amino acids: CASSQVGNSPLHF. The CDR3 DNA is TGTGCCAGCAGCCAAGTTGGCAATTCACCCCTCCACTTT.

V and J are TRBV3-1 (or the pseudogene TRBV3-2) and TRBJ2-4, with TRBD2 as a possible D gene (6 bases). CDR3 size: 17 residues. CDR1 and CDR2 (germline): LGHDT, YNNKEL (reference sequence). V lost 1 base, J lost 4 bases, and 17 bases lay in between. The DNA for the CDR3 is TGTGCCAGCAGCCAAGCGGAGTACGGAGGGGAAAAAAACATTCAGTACTTC. Its translation: CASSQAEYGGEKNIQYF.

The chain employs TRBV7-3 and TRBJ2-6, with D maybe TRBD1 (5 bases). The length of the CDR3 is 14 residues. V was cut by 6 bases and J by 1 base, with 7 bases left in between. The germline CDR1 and CDR2 sequences are SGHTA and FQGTGA. The CDR3 nucleotides read TGTGCCAGCAGACCAGGGTCTGGGGCCAACGTCCTGACTTTC. Translated, it gives CASRPGSGANVLTF.

The rearrangement links TRBV7-9 to TRBJ1-4; no firm D call. Germline V CDR1 and CDR2: SEHNR, FQNEAQ (reference sequence). The CDR3 is 15 amino acids. The V and J ends lost 5 bases and 6 bases respectively, with 16 bases between them. The CDR3 here is CASSTEMELHEKLFF. In DNA, the CDR3 is TGTGCCAGCAGCACAGAGATGGAACTCCATGAAAAACTGTTTTTT.

V gene TRBV30 combines with J gene TRBJ1-5; a weak D match, TRBD1 (6 bases). V was clipped by 2 bases and J by 2 bases, with 10 bases between them. Germline V lookup: CDR1 GTSNPN, CDR2 SVGIG (reference sequence). The CDR3 covers 14 residues. The CDR3 sequence: CAWSRAGGNQPQHF. The DNA for the CDR3 is TGTGCCTGGAGTAGAGCAGGGGGCAATCAGCCCCAGCATTTT. The full variable domain, with the rest looked up from reference TRBV30 and TRBJ1-5, is SQTIHQWPATLVQPVGSPLSLECTVEGTSNPNLYWYRQAAGRGLQLLFYSVGIGQISSEVPQNLSASRPQDRQFILSSKKLLLSDSGFYLCAWSRAGGNQPQHFGDGTRLSIL.

This chain connects TRBV5-4 to TRBJ2-1, with D tentatively TRBD2 (5 bases). The CDR3 is 14 residues long. V gave up 2 bases and J gave up 5 bases, with 11 bases separating them. Germline V gives CDR1 SGHNT, CDR2 YYREEE (reference sequence). Written as DNA, the CDR3 is TGTGCCAGCAGCTTCGATAGCGCGAACAATGAGCAGTTCTTC. Translation gives CASSFDSANNEQFF.

The rearrangement uses TRBV25-1 and TRBJ2-4; the D gene is possibly TRBD1 (6 bases). Germline V CDR1 and CDR2: MGHDK, SYGVNS. The CDR3 has 13 amino acids. V lost 4 bases and J lost 6, with 10 bases in between. CDR3 protein: CASSVTGTNIQYF. Written as DNA, the CDR3 is TGTGCCAGCAGTGTTACAGGGACAAACATTCAGTACTTC. Looking up the rest from reference TRBV25-1 and TRBJ2-4 gives the full variable domain: EADIYQTPRYLVIGTGKKITLECSQTMGHDKMYWYQQDPGMELHLIHYSYGVNSTEKGDLSSESTVSRIRTEHFPLTLESARPSHTSQYLCASSVTGTNIQYFGAGTRLSVL.

The J gene is TRBJ2-7, the V gene TRBV4-3, with D possibly TRBD2 on 5 matching bases. Germline loops: CDR1 LGHNA, CDR2 YSLEER. The CDR3 length is 15 residues. V was clipped by 1 base and J by 0 bases, with 10 bases between them. Here the CDR3 reads CASSQASSRSYEQYF. The CDR3 DNA reads TGCGCCAGCAGCCAAGCATCTAGCCGCTCCTACGAGCAGTACTTC.

About this clone itself: This sample also contains other DNA sequences that code for the same CDR3. This rearrangement joins TRBV19 to TRBJ2-5; the match to TRBD1 covers 9 bases. V lost 4 bases and J lost 3; bases outside the gene matches: 0. The CDR3 has 13 amino acids. Germline-derived CDR1 and CDR2 are LNHDA and SQIVND (reference sequence). CDR3 region: CASSRDREETQYF. The CDR3 DNA is TGTGCCAGTAGTAGGGACAGGGAAGAGACCCAGTACTTC.

This sequence joins TRBV27 and TRBJ1-5; D is ambiguous. CDR3 length: 13 amino acids. V was pared by 0 bases and J by 5 bases, with 5 bases between. CDR1 is MNHEY and CDR2 is SMNVEV in the germline V gene (reference sequence). The CDR3 is CASSLSAHQPQHF. The CDR3 DNA is TGTGCCAGCAGTTTATCAGCCCATCAGCCCCAGCATTTT.

The sample holds one count of this clone. V usage is TRBV7-2 and J usage is TRBJ2-3; TRBD1 aligns across 9 bases. After removal of 5 bases from V and 1 base from J, the junction contained 4 bases not matched to a gene. This CDR3 contains 15 residues. Germline V gives CDR1 SGHTA, CDR2 FQGNSA. CDR3 sequence: CASSNRDRGTDTQYF. The DNA for the CDR3 is TGTGCCAGCAGCAACCGGGACAGGGGCACAGATACGCAGTATTTT.

The chain joins TRBV20-1 to TRBJ1-1; D is unclear. Trimming shortened V by 6 bases and J by 12 bases, and 11 bases separated the two germline ends. This CDR3 has 9 residues. Germline loops: CDR1 DFQATT, CDR2 SNEGSKA (reference sequence). CDR3 residues: CSASGSSFF. CDR3 DNA sequence: TGCAGTGCCTCGGGGTCGTCTTTCTTT.

V gene TRBV2 combines with J gene TRBJ1-2; maybe TRBD1 (5 bases). Trimming stripped 3 bases from V and 8 bases from J, with 16 bases between. In germline, CDR1 is SNHLY, CDR2 FYNNEI. The CDR3 spans 14 residues. CDR3 in amino acids: CASSEGRSVEGYTF. The CDR3 DNA reads TGTGCCAGCAGTGAGGGGCGGAGTGTGGAAGGCTACACCTTC.